The rows below give T cell receptor beta chains drawn from one sample of a study of CD8+ T cells in alopecia areata. The method was immunoSEQ multiplex PCR; TCRdb's version includes in-frame clones alone and lacks a portion of them. Found here are 170,000 or so clones, under 60% of them singletons; the top ten hold around 12%. The sequencing here drew on CD8+ T cells sorted from blood, taken at week 24, from a patient treated with tofacitinib. Receptor source: a human donor with alopecia areata. CDR3s include the opening cysteine and the closing phenylalanine or tryptophan. D genes are given only for firm matches.

>-|TRBJ1-1|TRBV27
CASSWGGNTEAFF
>-|TRBJ1-5|TRBV19
CASRVMGNQPQHF
>-|TRBJ2-7|TRBV25-1
CASSEGGYEQYF
>-|TRBJ2-7|TRBV9
CASSVAAGRGSYEQYF
>TRBD1|TRBJ1-6|TRBV6-5
CASTTPGQTNSPLHF
>-|TRBJ2-1|TRBV13
CASSPGRGPTHEQFF
>TRBD1|TRBJ2-4|TRBV5-6
CASSLFGTGGWFAKNIQYF
>-|TRBJ1-2|TRBV2
CASPTYGTNYGYTF
>-|TRBJ1-5|TRBV7-8
CASSSQVRDSNQPQHF
>-|TRBJ2-2|TRBV13
CASGPYGELFF
>-|TRBJ2-4|TRBV13
CASSLGQGGIQYF
>-|TRBJ2-7|TRBV7-9
CASSPGAGEQYF
>-|TRBJ2-5|TRBV10-3
CAISESTRSGDQETQYF
>-|TRBJ2-2|TRBV29-1
CSVEGVGELFF
>TRBD2|TRBJ2-5|TRBV7-9
CASSLKRGNQETQYF
>TRBD2|TRBJ2-7|TRBV13
CASSPSGGGYEQYF
>-|-|TRBV5-6
CASSFNYEQYF
>-|TRBJ1-6|TRBV30
CAWKSQGYSPLHF